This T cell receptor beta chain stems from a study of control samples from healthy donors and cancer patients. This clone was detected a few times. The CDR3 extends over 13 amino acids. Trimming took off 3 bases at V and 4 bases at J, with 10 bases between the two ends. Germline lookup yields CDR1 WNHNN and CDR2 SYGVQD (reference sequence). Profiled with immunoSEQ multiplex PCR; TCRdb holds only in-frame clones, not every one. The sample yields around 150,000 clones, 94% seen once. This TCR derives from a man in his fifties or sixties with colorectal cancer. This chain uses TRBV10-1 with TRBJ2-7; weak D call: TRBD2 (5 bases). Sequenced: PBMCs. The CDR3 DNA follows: TGCGCCAGCAGTGAAAGGACTGATTACGAGCAGTACTTC. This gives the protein CASSERTDYEQYF.